Sequencing of this TCR beta chain was carried out in a study of metastatic and nonmetastatic thyroid tumors. About the research overall: Patients with malignant and benign thyroid disease provided blood and tumor or nodule tissue, whose repertoires were compared.

Judged by abundance, this clone is medium-sized. The antigen is not known. Study results and limitations: Relative to benign nodules, malignant thyroid tumors were reportedly characterized by significantly elevated TCR beta diversity in blood and tumor.

Between the trimmed V and J ends, which lost 0 bases and 0 bases, there was a span of 7 bases. Germline V gene data show CDR1 as SGHRS and CDR2 as YFSETQ. This CDR3 has 14 amino acids. Until they underwent thyroid surgery, no patient had received any treatment. In the authors' workflow: Variation in CDR3 across clinicopathological groups served as the basis for constructing a distant-metastasis classifier in papillary thyroid cancer. TCRdb re-called the PCR reads through MiXCR. TCRdb's processing, not the study's, gives the V and J calls here. This sample has some 2,100 clones, with 9.5% to 12% found just once.

The sequenced sample was tumor tissue. This rearrangement joins TRBV5-1 to TRBJ2-7; D uncertain. The sequence came from a female donor with papillary thyroid cancer or a benign thyroid nodule (not recorded which). Some clones in this sample may be carry-over from other donors' samples. The CDR3 region has the DNA TGCGCCAGCAGCTTGGCTACCCACTCCTACGAGCAGTACTTC. Its protein is CASSLATHSYEQYF.